This T cell receptor (beta chain) was observed in a study of cytomegalovirus exposure and HLA in healthy donors. General observations from the study: In a later analysis, HLA-C alleles had the fewest associated TCRs, DRB1 alleles the most. Trimming of TCR beta V- and J-genes showed a link, identified in a later analysis, to a missense DCLRE1C variant. Researchers reported that a few CMV-associated chains were confirmed in vitro as CMV antigen-specific.

Comments on this clone: Antigen specificity is unknown.

V shed 2 bases and J shed 4 bases, with 11 bases lying between them. This CDR3 is 14 amino acids long. Germline V gene data show CDR1 as GTSNPN and CDR2 as SVGIG (reference sequence). The PCR was carried out with 60 Vbeta primers and 13 Jbeta primers. Sequencing was performed with immunoSEQ multiplex PCR; in TCRdb, only in-frame clones are kept and a portion is missing. The repertoire table contains some 70,000 clones. Sequenced sample: PBMCs. The source of this sequence is a middle-aged man in good health and CMV-seronegative. The V call is TRBV30, the J call TRBJ2-2, with D tentatively TRBD1 (6 bases). CDR3 residues: CAWSWGPGTGELFF. The CDR3, as DNA: TGTGCCTGGAGTTGGGGGCCGGGCACCGGGGAGCTGTTTTTT.